This TCR beta chain was sequenced during a study of graft-versus-host responses after intestinal transplantation. About the study: Recipients had multivisceral, liver-intestinal, or isolated intestinal transplants. Each patient got anti-thymocyte globulin induction, then tacrolimus and steroids for roughly 3 years.

As regards this clone: Its antigen is as yet unknown.

V dropped 4 bases and J dropped 4; count of bases not matched to a gene: 2. The CDR3 runs to 13 residues. CDR1 is SEHNR and CDR2 is FQNEAQ in the germline V gene (reference sequence). TCRdb keeps only in-frame clones here, not all; method: immunoSEQ multiplex PCR. The data contain approximately 100,000 clones, 85% to 90% of them singletons. Study findings and constraints: Association was observed between peak circulating GvH clone levels and early post-transplant HvG declines. GvH clones detected in recipient marrow included some appearing first in ileum or blood.

The clonotype was recovered from a human donor who received an intestinal transplant. The sequencing used unstimulated CD4+ T cells sorted from spleen or lymph node cells, collected before intestinal transplant. The chain couples TRBV7-9 to TRBJ2-3; 7 nucleotides match TRBD1. The CDR3 loop reads CASSSGQADTQYF. DNA for the CDR3: TGTGCCAGCAGCTCCGGACAGGCAGATACGCAGTATTTT.